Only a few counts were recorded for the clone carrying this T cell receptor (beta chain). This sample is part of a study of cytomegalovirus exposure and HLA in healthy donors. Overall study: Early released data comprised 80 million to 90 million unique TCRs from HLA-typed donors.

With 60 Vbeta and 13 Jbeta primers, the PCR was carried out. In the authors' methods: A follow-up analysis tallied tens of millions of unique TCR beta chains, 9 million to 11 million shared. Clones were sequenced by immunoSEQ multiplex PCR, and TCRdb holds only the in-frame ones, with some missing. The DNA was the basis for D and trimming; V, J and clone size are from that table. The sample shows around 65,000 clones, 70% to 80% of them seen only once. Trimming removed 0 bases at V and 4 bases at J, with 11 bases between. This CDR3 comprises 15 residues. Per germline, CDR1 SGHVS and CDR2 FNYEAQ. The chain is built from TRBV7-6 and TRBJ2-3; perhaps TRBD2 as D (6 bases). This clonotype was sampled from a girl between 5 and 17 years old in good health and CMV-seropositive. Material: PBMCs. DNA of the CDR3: TGTGCCAGCAGCTTAGCTTTCGGGGGATCAGATACGCAGTATTTT. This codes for CASSLAFGGSDTQYF.